These 6 T cell receptor beta chains share one sample of origin, sequenced in a study of memory CD4+ T cells and cytomegalovirus serostatus. Sequenced by immunoSEQ multiplex PCR; TCRdb stores in-frame clones only, minus some. The sample has some 60,000 clones, over 65% seen once; the top ten hold 2% to 3%. The sort gate was single viable CD3+CD4+CD8-CD45RO+ cells for memory CD4+ T cells. Source material: memory CD4+ T cells from blood. All receptors come from an adult in good health and CMV-seropositive.

V gene TRBV28 combines with J gene TRBJ2-3; D gene uncertain. CDR1 and CDR2 (germline): MDHEN, SYDVKM. Trimming cost V 2 bases and J 2 bases, with 5 bases left between them. CDR3 length: 13 amino acids. CDR3 sequence: CASSLDDTDTQYF. The CDR3 bases are TGTGCCAGCAGTTTAGATGACACAGATACGCAGTATTTT.

This clone is termed medium-sized. This rearrangement joins TRBV30 to TRBJ1-2; no firm D call. V shed 3 bases and J shed 4 bases, with 12 bases lying between them. Germline V gene lookup returns CDR1 GTSNPN and CDR2 SVGIG (reference sequence). There are 13 residues in the CDR3. DNA of the CDR3: TGTGCCTGGAGCGCCTCGGGCACCTATGGCTACACCTTC. Translated, it gives CAWSASGTYGYTF.

The CDR3 coding sequence is TGTGCCAGCAAAAGGACAGACACCGGGGAGCTGTTTTTT. Residues: CASKRTDTGELFF. The chain couples TRBV6-4 to TRBJ2-2; possible D gene TRBD1, 6 bases. The CDR3 contains 13 residues. Germline CDR1 is MRHNA and CDR2 is SNTAGT. V gave up 7 bases and J gave up 3 bases, with 9 bases separating them.

This chain's CDR3 is CASSITADRGLAKNIQYF. In nucleotides, the CDR3 is TGTGCCAGCAGTATCACGGCCGACAGGGGGCTAGCCAAAAACATTCAGTACTTC. This chain uses TRBV2 with TRBJ2-4; 10 bases are shared with TRBD1. There are 18 residues in the CDR3. With V trimmed by 5 bases and J by 0 bases, 10 bases remained unmatched. Germline lookup yields CDR1 SNHLY and CDR2 FYNNEI.

The V gene is TRBV5-1, the J gene TRBJ1-2, with D maybe TRBD1 (6 bases). CDR1 and CDR2 from the germline V gene are SGHRS and YFSETQ. The CDR3 consists of 14 residues. V gave up 0 bases and J gave up 8 bases, with 14 bases separating them. CDR3: CASSLDREGGGYTF. The CDR3 region has the DNA TGCGCCAGCAGCTTGGACAGGGAAGGTGGGGGCTACACCTTC.

By share, this clone counts as medium-sized. The chain has TRBV15 and TRBJ1-4, with unresolved D. The ends were cut back, 3 bases at V and 3 bases at J, with 8 bases in the middle. The CDR3 consists of 14 residues. Germline assignment: CDR1 LNHNV and CDR2 YYDKDF (reference sequence). CDR3 bases: TGTGCCACCAGCAGTGGATCGTCTAATGAAAAACTGTTTTTT. It specifies CATSSGSSNEKLFF.